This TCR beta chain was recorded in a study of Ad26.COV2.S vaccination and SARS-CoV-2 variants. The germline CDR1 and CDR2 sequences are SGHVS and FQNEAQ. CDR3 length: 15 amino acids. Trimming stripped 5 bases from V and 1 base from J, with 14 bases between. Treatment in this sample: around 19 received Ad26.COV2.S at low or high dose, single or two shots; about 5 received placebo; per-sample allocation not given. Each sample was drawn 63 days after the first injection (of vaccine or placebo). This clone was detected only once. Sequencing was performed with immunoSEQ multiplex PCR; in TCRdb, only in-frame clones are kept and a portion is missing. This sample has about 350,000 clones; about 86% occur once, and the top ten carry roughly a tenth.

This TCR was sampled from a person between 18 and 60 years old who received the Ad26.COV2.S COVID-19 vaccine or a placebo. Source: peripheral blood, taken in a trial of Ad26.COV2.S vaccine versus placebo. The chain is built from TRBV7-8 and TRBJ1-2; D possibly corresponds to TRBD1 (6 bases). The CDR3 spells CASSGRDRRNYGYTF. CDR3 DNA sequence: TGTGCCAGCAGCGGGCGCGACAGGCGTAACTATGGCTACACCTTC.